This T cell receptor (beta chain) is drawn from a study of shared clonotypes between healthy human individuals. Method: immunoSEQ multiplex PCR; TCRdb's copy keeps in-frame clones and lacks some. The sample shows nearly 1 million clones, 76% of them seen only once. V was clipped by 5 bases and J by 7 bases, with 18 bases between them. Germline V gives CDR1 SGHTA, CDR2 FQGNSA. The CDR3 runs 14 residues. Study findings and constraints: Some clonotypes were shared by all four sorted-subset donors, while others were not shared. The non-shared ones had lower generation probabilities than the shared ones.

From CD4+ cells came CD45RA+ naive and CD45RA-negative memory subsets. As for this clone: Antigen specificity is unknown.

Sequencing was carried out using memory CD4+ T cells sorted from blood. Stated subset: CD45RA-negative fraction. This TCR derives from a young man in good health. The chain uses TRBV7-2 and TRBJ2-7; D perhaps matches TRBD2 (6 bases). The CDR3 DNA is TGTGCCAGCAGCACGGGGACGACCCGGGGGGAGCAGTACTTC. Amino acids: CASSTGTTRGEQYF.